The 20 T cell receptor beta chains below come from one sample, sequenced in a study of blood T cells in healthy people across ages. A second PCR of 7 to 11 cycles used a sample-barcoded 5' primer and a J-beta primer mix. TCRdb recomputed calls from the 5' RACE reads with MiXCR, one row per CDR3 protein. The sample has hundreds of thousands of distinct CDR3 sequences, about 54% seen once; the top ten hold 30% to 45%. Sample: blood. The receptors were gathered from a man in his 60s in good health.

This clonotype appeared a few times. The rearrangement links TRBV7-9 to TRBJ2-5, with a tentative D call TRBD2 (5 bases). Germline-derived CDR1 and CDR2 are SEHNR and FQNEAQ (reference sequence). The CDR3 runs 15 residues. V lost 2 bases to trimming and J lost 3 bases, with 13 bases between them. CDR3 bases: TGTGCCAGCAGCTTACGGGATTCTGGTGAAGAGACCCAGTACTTC. Translation: CASSLRDSGEETQYF. The whole variable domain, remainder taken from reference TRBV7-9 and TRBJ2-5, is DTGVSQNPRHKITKRGQNVTFRCDPISEHNRLYWYRQTLGQGPEFLTYFQNEAQLEKSRLLSDRFSAERPKGSFSTLEIQRTEQGDSAMYLCASSLRDSGEETQYFGPGTRLLVL.

This clonotype was observed a handful of times. The CDR3 DNA reads as TGCAGTGCTAGAGATCGCGGGATTGAGCAGTTCTTC. Residues: CSARDRGIEQFF. The V gene is TRBV20-1, the J gene TRBJ2-1; possibly TRBD2 for D (6 bases). The V end lost 0 bases, the J end lost 9 bases, and 9 bases lay between the germline ends. The CDR3 has 12 residues. Per germline, CDR1 DFQATT and CDR2 SNEGSKA (reference sequence).

The chain carries TRBV20-1 and TRBJ1-2; D perhaps matches TRBD1 (5 bases). Trimming removed 1 base from V and 8 bases from J, with 17 bases in between. Looked up from germline, CDR1 is DFQATT and CDR2 is SNEGSKA (reference sequence). There are 14 residues in the CDR3. The CDR3 nucleotides read TGCAGTGCTAGAGTCGCAGGGCGGCGTACGGGCTACACCTTC. It translates to CSARVAGRRTGYTF.

The rearrangement links TRBV5-1 to TRBJ2-1; 10 bases are shared with TRBD2. Unmatched junction bases numbered 10, after V lost 4 bases and J lost 9 bases. Germline V gene data show CDR1 as SGHRS and CDR2 as YFSETQ. The CDR3 loop spans 15 amino acids. CDR3 sequence reads: CASSGTSGVRGEQFF. The CDR3 DNA reads as TGCGCCAGCAGCGGTACTAGCGGGGTGAGAGGTGAGCAGTTCTTC. The variable domain in full, with the rest retrieved from reference TRBV5-1 and TRBJ2-1, is KAGVTQTPRYLIKTRGQQVTLSCSPISGHRSVSWYQQTPGQGLQFLFEYFSETQRNKGNFPGRFSGRQFSNSRSEMNVSTLELGDSALYLCASSGTSGVRGEQFFGPGTRLTVL.

The chain joins TRBV12-3 or TRBV12-4 to TRBJ1-1, with a possible D match to TRBD1 (5 bases). The CDR3 has 14 residues. V was pared by 6 bases and J by 11 bases, with 22 bases between. In nucleotides, the CDR3 is TGTGCCAGCAGCTTACCAGGACCGGCTAACAGGGCTTTCTTT. Amino acids: CASSLPGPANRAFF.

The chain couples TRBV4-3 to TRBJ2-7; D is possibly TRBD2 (5 bases). V dropped 0 bases and J dropped 0 bases, with 12 bases sitting between them. Germline CDR1 and CDR2: LGHNA and YSLEER. This CDR3 is built from 16 residues. The CDR3 here is CASSQDLTGSSYEQYF. The CDR3 bases are TGCGCCAGCAGCCAAGATTTGACGGGATCCTCCTACGAGCAGTACTTC.

This clonotype was seen a handful of times. The rearrangement uses TRBV5-6 and TRBJ1-1; D unclear. Trimming removed 4 bases at V and 3 bases at J, with 4 bases between. The CDR3 consists of 11 residues. Germline-derived CDR1 and CDR2 are SGHDT and YYEEEE. The CDR3 DNA is TGTGCCAGCAGCCTGTACACTGAAGCTTTCTTT. It yields the protein CASSLYTEAFF. Together with reference TRBV5-6 and TRBJ1-1, the CDR3 gives the full variable domain: DAGVTQSPTHLIKTRGQQVTLRCSPKSGHDTVSWYQQALGQGPQFIFQYYEEEERQRGNFPDRFSGHQFPNYSSELNVNALLLGDSALYLCASSLYTEAFFGQGTRLTVV.

This sequence joins TRBV4-1 and TRBJ1-6, with no clear D. The V gene lost 0 bases and the J gene lost 14 bases, with 14 bases spanning the gap. Germline CDR1 reads MGHRA; CDR2 reads YSYEKL. The CDR3 has 14 residues. This CDR3 reads CASSQDGGWRTLHF. DNA of the CDR3: TGCGCCAGCAGCCAAGATGGAGGGTGGAGGACCCTCCACTTT.

This clonotype has more than one count but fewer than ten. The chain recombines TRBV2 with TRBJ2-5; tentative D call: TRBD1 (6 bases). The end of the DNA is better explained by TRBJ2-7, so the J call may be wrong. This CDR3 contains 14 residues. Germline V lookup: CDR1 SNHLY, CDR2 FYNNEI. Here the CDR3 reads CASSDRQAPGEQYF. The CDR3 DNA sequence: TGTGCCAGCAGTGACCGACAGGCCCCTGGCGAGCAGTACTTC.

The chain links TRBV20-1 to TRBJ1-1; 9 bases map to TRBD1. With 3 bases clipped from V and 4 bases from J, the junction kept 6 bases outside the gene matches. This CDR3 is 14 amino acids long. CDR1 and CDR2 from the germline V gene are DFQATT and SNEGSKA (reference sequence). In nucleotides, the CDR3 is TGCAGTGCTAGGGCGACAGGGGGTGGCACTGAAGCTTTCTTT. Protein: CSARATGGGTEAFF.

The chain carries TRBV28 and TRBJ2-7, with TRBD2 as a possible D gene (5 bases). Germline assignment: CDR1 MDHEN and CDR2 SYDVKM. The CDR3 loop spans 15 amino acids. V was shortened by 3 bases and J by 3 bases, with 15 bases between the two germline ends. The CDR3 spells CASSFSAGGVYEQYF. The CDR3 DNA reads TGTGCCAGCAGTTTCTCTGCGGGCGGAGTCTACGAGCAGTACTTC. Full variable domain (remainder filled in from reference TRBV28 and TRBJ2-7): DVKVTQSSRYLVKRTGEKVFLECVQDMDHENMFWYRQDPGLGLRLIYFSYDVKMKEKGDIPEGYSVSREKKERFSLILESASTNQTSMYLCASSFSAGGVYEQYFGPGTRLTVT.

The CDR3 region has the DNA TGTGCCAGCAGTGTAACAGGGGGCAACTATGGCTACACCTTC. Translation: CASSVTGGNYGYTF. The chain combines TRBV9 with TRBJ1-2, with 9 bases lining up with TRBD1. The CDR3 totals 14 residues. J lost 2 bases, V lost 5 bases, and 4 bases had no gene match. Germline CDR1 and CDR2: SGDLS and YYNGEE.

J is TRBJ1-1 and V is TRBV29-1; D might be TRBD1 (6 bases). Germline V gene lookup returns CDR1 SQVTM and CDR2 ANQGSEA. This CDR3 has 13 amino acids. Trimming removed 4 bases at V and 1 base at J, with 10 bases between. For the CDR3, the DNA is TGCAGCGTTGGGACAGAAGGGAACACTGAAGCTTTCTTT. Translating it yields CSVGTEGNTEAFF.

The rearrangement links TRBV20-1 to TRBJ2-5, with 8 bases lining up with TRBD2. Germline CDR1 is DFQATT and CDR2 is SNEGSKA (reference sequence). Trimming removed 6 bases from V and 6 bases from J; junction bases left unmatched: 12. CDR3 length: 14 residues. CDR3 sequence: CSAPERGMLQTQYF. The CDR3 bases are TGCAGTGCCCCAGAGCGGGGGATGCTTCAGACCCAGTACTTC.

This chain uses TRBV4-1 with TRBJ1-4, with TRBD1 identical over 7 bases. The germline CDR1 and CDR2 sequences are MGHRA and YSYEKL. Germline trimming cut 0 bases from V and 7 bases from J; bases unmatched to any gene: 8. The CDR3 length is 16 residues. CDR3 coding DNA: TGCGCCAGCAGCCAAGATCGAGGGGGCGCCTCTGAAAAACTGTTTTTT. Translating gives CASSQDRGGASEKLFF.

CDR3: CSAVVAGADGQYF. Written as DNA, the CDR3 is TGCAGTGCTGTAGTAGCGGGTGCCGACGGGCAGTACTTC. The J gene is TRBJ2-7, the V gene TRBV20-1; 7 bases line up with TRBD2. The CDR3 is 13 amino acids. Losses at the gene ends were 5 bases for V and 9 bases for J; bases not matched to a gene: 13. Germline loops: CDR1 DFQATT, CDR2 SNEGSKA (reference sequence).

The gene calls are TRBV5-1 and TRBJ2-3; 7 nucleotides agree with TRBD2. Per the germline V gene, CDR1 is SGHRS and CDR2 is YFSETQ. The trim removed 0 bases at V and 2 bases at J, leaving 6 bases unmatched. This CDR3 comprises 16 residues. The DNA for the CDR3 is TGCGCCAGCAGCTTGGCCGGGACTACTGACACAGATACGCAGTATTTT. This translates into CASSLAGTTDTDTQYF.

V and J are TRBV5-5 and TRBJ2-5; 9 bases fit TRBD1. The CDR3 runs to 16 residues. Germline lookup yields CDR1 SGHKS and CDR2 YYEKEE (reference sequence). V lost 0 bases to trimming and J lost 4 bases; unmatched junction nucleotides: 7. The chain's CDR3 is CASSLGLMTGGETQYF. The CDR3 nucleotides read TGTGCCAGCAGCTTGGGCCTAATGACAGGGGGAGAGACCCAGTACTTC.

This chain joins TRBV3-1 and TRBJ2-7; 7 bases match TRBD1. Germline V gene sequence: CDR1 LGHDT, CDR2 YNNKEL (reference sequence). The CDR3 is 15 residues long. J gave up 4 bases and V 4 bases, and 10 bases lay outside the gene matches. CDR3 protein: CASSPRGQVIYEQYF. CDR3 bases: TGTGCCAGCAGCCCCCGCGGACAGGTTATTTACGAGCAGTACTTC.

The chain has TRBV21-1 and TRBJ2-3; the table calls TRBD1, which could not be checked here. TRBV21-1 is recorded as a pseudogene. The CDR3 runs to 17 residues. The CDR3 region is CASSKQVAGSVPDTQYF. DNA for the CDR3: TGTGCCAGCAGCAAGCAGGTGGCAGGGAGTGTCCCAGATACGCAGTATTTT.